Given below is one T cell receptor beta chain in context. Antigen: not known. The data originate from a study of T-cell memory formation after mild COVID-19. Study details: Clusters were largely donor specific.

General study findings and limits: Clones shrinking between day 15 and 85 showed a balanced CD4/CD8 split, and those that grew later tilted toward CD4+. There was no confirmation that second-wave clones peaking on day 37 were SARS-CoV-2 specific.

Germline CDR1 reads SGHRS; CDR2 reads YFSETQ. The ends were cut back, 1 base at V and 0 bases at J, with 7 bases in the middle. The CDR3 consists of 15 residues. TCRdb ran MiXCR on the 5' RACE reads and lists one entry per CDR3 protein. Seen here are hundreds of thousands of distinct CDR3 sequences, 15% to 20% observed once, and the top ten hold about 21%. Sequencing was carried out using PBMCs or a T cell subset sorted from them (not recorded which). The J gene is TRBJ2-2, the V gene TRBV5-1; tentative D call: TRBD1 (5 bases). The clonotype comes from a man younger than 35 who had mild COVID-19 (a few samples of this study predate the infection). Cell type and time point are not known. The CDR3 region has the DNA TGCGCCAGCAGCTTGACCAGGGCGAACACCGGGGAGCTGTTTTTT. This encodes CASSLTRANTGELFF.